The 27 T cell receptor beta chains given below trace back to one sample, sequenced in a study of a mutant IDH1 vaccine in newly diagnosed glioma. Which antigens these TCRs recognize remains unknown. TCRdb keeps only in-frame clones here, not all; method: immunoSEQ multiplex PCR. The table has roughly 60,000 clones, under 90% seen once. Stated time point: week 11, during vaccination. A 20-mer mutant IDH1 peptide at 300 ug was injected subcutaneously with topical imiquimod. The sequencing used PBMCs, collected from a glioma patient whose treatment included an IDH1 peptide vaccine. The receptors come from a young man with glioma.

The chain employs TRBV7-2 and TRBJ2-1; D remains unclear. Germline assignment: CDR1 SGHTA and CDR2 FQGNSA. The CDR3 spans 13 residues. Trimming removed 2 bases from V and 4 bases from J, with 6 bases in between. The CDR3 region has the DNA TGTGCCAGCAGCTTAACTCTGTACAATGAGCAGTTCTTC. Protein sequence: CASSLTLYNEQFF.

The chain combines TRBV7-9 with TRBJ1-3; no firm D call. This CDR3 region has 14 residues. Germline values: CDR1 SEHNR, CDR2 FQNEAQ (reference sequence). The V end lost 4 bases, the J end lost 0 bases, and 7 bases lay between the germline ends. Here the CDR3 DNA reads TGTGCCAGCAGCTGGGAGGGCTCTGGAAACACCATATATTTT. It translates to CASSWEGSGNTIYF. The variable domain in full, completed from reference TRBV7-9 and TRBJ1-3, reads DTGVSQNPRHKITKRGQNVTFRCDPISEHNRLYWYRQTLGQGPEFLTYFQNEAQLEKSRLLSDRFSAERPKGSFSTLEIQRTEQGDSAMYLCASSWEGSGNTIYFGEGSWLTVV.

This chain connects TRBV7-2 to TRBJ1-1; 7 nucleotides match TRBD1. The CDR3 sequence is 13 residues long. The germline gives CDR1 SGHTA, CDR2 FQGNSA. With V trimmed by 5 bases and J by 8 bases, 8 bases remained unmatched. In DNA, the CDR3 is TGTGCCAGCAGCCCGGGCCCCAGGGGGGAAGCTTTCTTT. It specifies CASSPGPRGEAFF.

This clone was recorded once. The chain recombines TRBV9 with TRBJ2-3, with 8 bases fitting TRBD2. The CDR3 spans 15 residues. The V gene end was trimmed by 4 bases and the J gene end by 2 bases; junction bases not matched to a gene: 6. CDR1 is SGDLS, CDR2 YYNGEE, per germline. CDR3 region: CASSLGLAVTDTQYF. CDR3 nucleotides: TGTGCCAGCAGCCTAGGACTAGCTGTCACAGATACGCAGTATTTT. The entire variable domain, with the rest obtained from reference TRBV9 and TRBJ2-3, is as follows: DSGVTQTPKHLITATGQRVTLRCSPRSGDLSVYWYQQSLDQGLQFLIQYYNGEERAKGNILERFSAQQFPDLHSELNLSSLELGDSALYFCASSLGLAVTDTQYFGPGTRLTVL.

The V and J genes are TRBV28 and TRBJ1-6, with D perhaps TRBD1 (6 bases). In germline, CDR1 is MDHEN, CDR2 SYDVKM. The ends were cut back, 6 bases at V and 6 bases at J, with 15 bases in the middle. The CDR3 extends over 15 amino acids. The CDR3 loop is CASSPGHVANSPLHF. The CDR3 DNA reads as TGTGCCAGCAGCCCGGGACACGTTGCTAATTCACCCCTCCACTTT.

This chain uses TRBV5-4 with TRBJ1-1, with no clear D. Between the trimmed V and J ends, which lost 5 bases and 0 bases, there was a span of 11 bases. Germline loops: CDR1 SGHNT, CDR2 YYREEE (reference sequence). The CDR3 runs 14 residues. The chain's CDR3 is CASREDSMNTEAFF. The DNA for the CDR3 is TGTGCCAGCAGGGAAGACTCCATGAACACTGAAGCTTTCTTT.

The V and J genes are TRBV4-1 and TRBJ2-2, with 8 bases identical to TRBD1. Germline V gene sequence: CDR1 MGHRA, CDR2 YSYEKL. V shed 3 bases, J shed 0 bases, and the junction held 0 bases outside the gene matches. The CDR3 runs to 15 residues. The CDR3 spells CASSQGQANTGELFF. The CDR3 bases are TGCGCCAGCAGCCAGGGACAGGCGAACACCGGGGAGCTGTTTTTT.

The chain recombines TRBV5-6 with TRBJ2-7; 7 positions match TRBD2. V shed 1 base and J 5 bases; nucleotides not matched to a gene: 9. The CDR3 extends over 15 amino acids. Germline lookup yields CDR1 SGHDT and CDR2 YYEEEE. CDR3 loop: CASSLSAGDIHEQYF. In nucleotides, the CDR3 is TGTGCCAGCAGCTTGTCGGCGGGGGATATCCACGAGCAGTACTTC. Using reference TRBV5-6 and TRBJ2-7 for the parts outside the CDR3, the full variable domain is DAGVTQSPTHLIKTRGQQVTLRCSPKSGHDTVSWYQQALGQGPQFIFQYYEEEERQRGNFPDRFSGHQFPNYSSELNVNALLLGDSALYLCASSLSAGDIHEQYFGPGTRLTVT.

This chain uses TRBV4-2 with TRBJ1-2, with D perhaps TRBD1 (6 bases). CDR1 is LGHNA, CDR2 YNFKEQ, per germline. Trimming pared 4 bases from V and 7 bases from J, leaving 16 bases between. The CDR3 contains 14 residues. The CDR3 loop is CASSRPGEWSGYTF. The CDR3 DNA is TGTGCCAGCAGCCGCCCAGGGGAATGGAGTGGCTACACCTTC.

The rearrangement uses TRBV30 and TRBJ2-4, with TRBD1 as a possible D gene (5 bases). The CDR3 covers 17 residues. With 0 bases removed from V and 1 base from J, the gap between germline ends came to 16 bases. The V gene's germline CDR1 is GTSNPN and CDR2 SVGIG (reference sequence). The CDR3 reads CAWSVGAGSVAKNIQYF. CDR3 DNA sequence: TGTGCCTGGAGTGTAGGGGCAGGGTCGGTCGCCAAAAACATTCAGTACTTC.

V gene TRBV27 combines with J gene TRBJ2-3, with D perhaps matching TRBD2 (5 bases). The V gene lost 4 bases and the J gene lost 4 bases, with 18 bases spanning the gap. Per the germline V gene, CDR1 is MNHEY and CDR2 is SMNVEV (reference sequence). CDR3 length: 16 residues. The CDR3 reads CASSSPSYLRADTQYF. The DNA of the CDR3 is TGTGCCAGCAGTTCCCCATCCTATCTGAGGGCAGATACGCAGTATTTT.

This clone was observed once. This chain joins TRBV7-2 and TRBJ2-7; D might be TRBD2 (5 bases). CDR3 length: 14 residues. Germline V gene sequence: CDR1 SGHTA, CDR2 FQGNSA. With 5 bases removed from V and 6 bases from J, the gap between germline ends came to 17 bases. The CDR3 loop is CASSPRQTSSEQYF. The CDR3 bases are TGTGCCAGCAGCCCAAGGCAAACTAGTTCCGAGCAGTACTTC.

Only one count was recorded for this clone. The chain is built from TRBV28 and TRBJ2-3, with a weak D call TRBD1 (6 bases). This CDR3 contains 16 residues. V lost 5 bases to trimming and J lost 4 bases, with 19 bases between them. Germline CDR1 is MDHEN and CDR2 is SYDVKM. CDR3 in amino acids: CASSPPGAEDSDTQYF. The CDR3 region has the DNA TGTGCCAGCAGTCCCCCAGGGGCTGAGGATTCAGATACGCAGTATTTT.

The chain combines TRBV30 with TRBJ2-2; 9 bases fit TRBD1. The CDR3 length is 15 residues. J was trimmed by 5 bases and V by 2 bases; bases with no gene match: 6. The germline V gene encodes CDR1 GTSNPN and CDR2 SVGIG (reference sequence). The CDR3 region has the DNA TGTGCCTGGAGTTCGGGACAGGGCGGGACCGGGGAGCTGTTTTTT. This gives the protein CAWSSGQGGTGELFF.

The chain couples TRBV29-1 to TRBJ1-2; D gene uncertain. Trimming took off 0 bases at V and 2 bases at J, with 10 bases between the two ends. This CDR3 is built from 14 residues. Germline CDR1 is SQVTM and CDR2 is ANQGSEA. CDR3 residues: CSVEDTGFNYGYTF. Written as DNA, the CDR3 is TGCAGCGTTGAAGATACGGGTTTCAACTATGGCTACACCTTC.

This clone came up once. The CDR3, as DNA: TGTGCCAGCAGCTATACAGCGAGCACTGAAGCTTTCTTT. As protein: CASSYTASTEAFF. V is TRBV6-5 and J is TRBJ1-1, with D hard to call. V shed 6 bases and J shed 4 bases, with 12 bases lying between them. Germline CDR1 is MNHEY and CDR2 is SVGAGI. The CDR3 is 13 residues long.

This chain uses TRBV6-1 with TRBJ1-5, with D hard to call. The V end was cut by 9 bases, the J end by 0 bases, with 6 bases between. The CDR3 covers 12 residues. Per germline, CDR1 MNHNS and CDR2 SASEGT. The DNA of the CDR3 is TGTGCCAGTCGATATAGCAATCAGCCCCAGCATTTT. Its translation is CASRYSNQPQHF.

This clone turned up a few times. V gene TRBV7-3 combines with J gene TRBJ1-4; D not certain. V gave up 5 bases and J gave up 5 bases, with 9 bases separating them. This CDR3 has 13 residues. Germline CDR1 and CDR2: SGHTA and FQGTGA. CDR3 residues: CASSRSPNEKLFF. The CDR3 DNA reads TGTGCCAGCAGCAGATCCCCCAATGAAAAACTGTTTTTT.

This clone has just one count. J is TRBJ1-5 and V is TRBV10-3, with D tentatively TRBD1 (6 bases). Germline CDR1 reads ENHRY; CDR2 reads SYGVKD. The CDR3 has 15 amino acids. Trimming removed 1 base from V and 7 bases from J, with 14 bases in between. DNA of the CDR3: TGTGCCATCAGTGAGTTTCAGGGGAGGGAGCAGCCCCAGCATTTT. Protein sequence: CAISEFQGREQPQHF.

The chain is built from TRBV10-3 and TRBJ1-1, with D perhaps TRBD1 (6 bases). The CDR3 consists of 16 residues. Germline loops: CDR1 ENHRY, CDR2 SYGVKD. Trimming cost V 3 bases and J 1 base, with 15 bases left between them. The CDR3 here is CAISDLSATGNTEAFF. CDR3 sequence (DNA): TGTGCCATCAGTGACTTATCCGCGACAGGGAACACTGAAGCTTTCTTT.

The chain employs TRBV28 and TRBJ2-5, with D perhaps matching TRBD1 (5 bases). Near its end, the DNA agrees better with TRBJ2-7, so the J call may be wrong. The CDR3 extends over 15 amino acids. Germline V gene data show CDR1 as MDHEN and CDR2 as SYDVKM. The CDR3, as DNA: TGTGCCAGCATCCCGTCGAACAGGATTCCCTACGAGCAGTACTTC. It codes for CASIPSNRIPYEQYF.

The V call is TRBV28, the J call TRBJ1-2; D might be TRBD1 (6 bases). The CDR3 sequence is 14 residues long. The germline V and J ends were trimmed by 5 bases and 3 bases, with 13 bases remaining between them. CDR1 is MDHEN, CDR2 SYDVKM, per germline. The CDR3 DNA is TGTGCCAGCAGTGCCTCGGACAGACACTATGGCTACACCTTC. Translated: CASSASDRHYGYTF.

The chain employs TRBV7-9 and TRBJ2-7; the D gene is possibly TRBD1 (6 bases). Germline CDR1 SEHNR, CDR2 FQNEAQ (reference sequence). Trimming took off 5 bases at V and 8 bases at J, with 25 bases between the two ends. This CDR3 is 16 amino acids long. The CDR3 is CASSRIGGATLRQQYF. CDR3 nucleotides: TGTGCCAGCAGCCGTATAGGGGGAGCCACCCTACGCCAGCAGTACTTC.

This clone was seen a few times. The CDR3 sequence: CAWSPVHQPQHF. The CDR3 DNA reads TGTGCCTGGAGTCCGGTGCATCAGCCCCAGCATTTT. The chain has TRBV30 and TRBJ1-5; unclear D gene. Germline V gene lookup returns CDR1 GTSNPN and CDR2 SVGIG (reference sequence). The CDR3 totals 12 residues. Trimming removed 2 bases from V and 5 bases from J, with 7 bases in between.

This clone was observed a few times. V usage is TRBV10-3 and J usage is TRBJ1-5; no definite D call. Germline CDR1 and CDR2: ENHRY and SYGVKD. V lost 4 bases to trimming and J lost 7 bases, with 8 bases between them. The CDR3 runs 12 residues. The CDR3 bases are TGTGCCATCAGTGGGGAGGGACAGCCCCAGCATTTT. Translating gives CAISGEGQPQHF.

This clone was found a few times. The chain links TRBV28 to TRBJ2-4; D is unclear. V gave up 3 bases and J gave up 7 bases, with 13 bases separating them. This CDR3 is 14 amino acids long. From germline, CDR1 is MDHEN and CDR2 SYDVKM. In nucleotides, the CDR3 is TGTGCCAGCAGTTTTCCCCTGGGCAGGAACATTCAGTACTTC. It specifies CASSFPLGRNIQYF. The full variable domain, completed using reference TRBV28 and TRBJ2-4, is DVKVTQSSRYLVKRTGEKVFLECVQDMDHENMFWYRQDPGLGLRLIYFSYDVKMKEKGDIPEGYSVSREKKERFSLILESASTNQTSMYLCASSFPLGRNIQYFGAGTRLSVL.

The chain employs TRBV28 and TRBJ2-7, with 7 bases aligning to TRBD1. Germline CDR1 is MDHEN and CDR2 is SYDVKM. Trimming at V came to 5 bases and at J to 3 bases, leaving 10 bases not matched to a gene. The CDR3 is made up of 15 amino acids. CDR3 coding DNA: TGTGCCAGCAGTCCCGGGGACAGATTGGGCTACGAGCAGTACTTC. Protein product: CASSPGDRLGYEQYF.